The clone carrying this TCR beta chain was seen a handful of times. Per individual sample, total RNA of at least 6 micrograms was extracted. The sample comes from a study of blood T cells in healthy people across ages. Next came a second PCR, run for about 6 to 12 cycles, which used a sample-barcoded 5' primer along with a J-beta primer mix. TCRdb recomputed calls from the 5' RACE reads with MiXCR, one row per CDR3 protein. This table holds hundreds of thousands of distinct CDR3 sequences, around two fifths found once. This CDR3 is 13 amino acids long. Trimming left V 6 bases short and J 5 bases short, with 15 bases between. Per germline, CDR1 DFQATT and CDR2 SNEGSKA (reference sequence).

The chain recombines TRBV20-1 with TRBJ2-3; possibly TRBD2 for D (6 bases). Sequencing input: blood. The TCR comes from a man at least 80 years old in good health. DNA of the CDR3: TGCAGTGCCCCGGAGGGTTTAGGAGATACGCAGTATTTT. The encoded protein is CSAPEGLGDTQYF.